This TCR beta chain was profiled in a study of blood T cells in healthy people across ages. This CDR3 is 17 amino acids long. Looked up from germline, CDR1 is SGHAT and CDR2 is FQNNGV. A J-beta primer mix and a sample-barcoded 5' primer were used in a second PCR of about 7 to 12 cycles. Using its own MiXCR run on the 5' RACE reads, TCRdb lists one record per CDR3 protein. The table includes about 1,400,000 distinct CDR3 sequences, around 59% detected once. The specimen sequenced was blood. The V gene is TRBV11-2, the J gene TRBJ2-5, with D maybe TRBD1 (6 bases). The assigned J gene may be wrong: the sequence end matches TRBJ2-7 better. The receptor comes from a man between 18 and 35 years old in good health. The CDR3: CASSLTDTGTRNYEQYF. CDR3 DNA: TGTGCCAGCAGCCTAACCGACACCGGGACAAGGAACTACGAGCAGTACTTC.